The 13 T cell receptor beta chains below come from one sample, sequenced in a study of blood T cell repertoires in COVID-19. The assay was immunoSEQ multiplex PCR, and TCRdb's table has in-frame clones only and misses some. The sample lists a few hundred thousand clones; around four fifths were seen once. The source material was peripheral blood. All receptors derive from a woman older than 75 with COVID-19, enrolled during active disease.

A word on this clone: It is unclear where the CDR3 begins or ends on the DNA, so no DNA is shown, and the CDR3 is as TCRdb lists it. The genes are TRBV24-1 and TRBJ2-3; the table names TRBD1, a call not compared with the DNA. The CDR3 is 14 amino acids in total, end residues counted. CDR1 and CDR2 from the germline V gene are KGHDR and SFDVKD. This CDR3 is CATSVPGSTDTQYF.

CDR3 nucleotides: TGTGCCAGCAGCCTCGACAGGGGCCAACAAGGGCCCCAGCATTTT. Its protein product is CASSLDRGQQGPQHF. The rearrangement links TRBV5-4 to TRBJ1-5, with 8 bases matching TRBD1. This CDR3 is built from 15 residues. With V trimmed by 4 bases and J by 9 bases, 12 bases remained unmatched. CDR1 is SGHNT and CDR2 is YYREEE in the germline V gene (reference sequence).

Turning to this clone: Other DNA sequences of this sample code for an identical CDR3. The V call is TRBV3-1 (or the pseudogene TRBV3-2), the J call TRBJ2-3; D is uncertain. The CDR3 has 14 amino acids. The V end was cut by 1 base, the J end by 1 base, with 6 bases between. The germline V gene has CDR1 LGHDT and CDR2 YNNKEL (reference sequence). The CDR3 spells CASSQVTGTDTQYF. CDR3 DNA sequence: TGTGCCAGCAGCCAAGTAACGGGCACAGATACGCAGTATTTT.

The chain joins TRBV5-1 to TRBJ2-7, with D maybe TRBD1 (6 bases). Trimming pared 4 bases from V and 4 bases from J, leaving 12 bases between. The CDR3 length is 13 residues. Germline V gene lookup returns CDR1 SGHRS and CDR2 YFSETQ. CDR3 DNA: TGCGCCAGCAGCCCAAGGACAGTTTACGAGCAGTACTTC. Translated, it gives CASSPRTVYEQYF.

This clone was counted once. V usage is TRBV15 and J usage is TRBJ2-2; 12 bases are a match to TRBD1. CDR3 size: 16 residues. After removal of 6 bases from V and 4 bases from J, the junction contained 6 bases not matched to a gene. Germline V gene lookup returns CDR1 LNHNV and CDR2 YYDKDF (reference sequence). The CDR3 loop reads CATRDPGQGATGELFF. The CDR3, as DNA: TGTGCCACCAGGGATCCGGGACAGGGGGCCACCGGGGAGCTGTTTTTT.

The rearrangement uses TRBV5-1 and TRBJ2-1, with TRBD2 matching over 9 bases. The CDR3 is 14 residues long. Per germline, CDR1 SGHRS and CDR2 YFSETQ. V shed 2 bases, J shed 7 bases, and the junction held 4 bases outside the gene matches. CDR3 protein: CASSFIAGDNEQFF. In DNA, the CDR3 is TGCGCCAGCAGCTTCATAGCGGGGGATAATGAGCAGTTCTTC.

The chain employs TRBV18 and TRBJ2-7; 7 bases agree with TRBD1. V lost 3 bases and J lost 6; bases outside the gene matches: 8. CDR1 is KGHSH, CDR2 LQKENI, per germline. The CDR3 sequence is 14 residues long. CDR3 protein: CASSPDRQGSEQYV. The DNA of the CDR3 is TGTGCCAGCTCACCCGACAGACAGGGAAGCGAGCAGTACGTC.

This sequence joins TRBV9 and TRBJ1-2; 9 bases line up with TRBD1. After removal of 1 base from V and 8 bases from J, the junction contained 6 bases not matched to a gene. In germline, CDR1 is SGDLS, CDR2 YYNGEE. The CDR3 is made up of 14 amino acids. CDR3 in DNA: TGTGCCAGCAGCGTAACAGGGGGCGCGGGCGGCTACACCTTC. This codes for CASSVTGGAGGYTF.

This clone has just one count. The genes are TRBV5-8 and TRBJ1-1, with D maybe TRBD1 (5 bases). Germline values: CDR1 SGHTS, CDR2 YDEGEE. This CDR3 is built from 14 residues. V shed 0 bases and J shed 12 bases, with 18 bases lying between them. CDR3 in amino acids: CASSLDSVGGFSFF. The CDR3 coding sequence is TGTGCCAGCAGCTTGGATTCGGTGGGGGGATTCTCTTTCTTT.

The chain is built from TRBV23-1 and TRBJ2-7, with D perhaps TRBD1 (6 bases). TRBV23-1 is placed among ORFs of uncertain function. V was cut by 4 bases and J by 3 bases, with 22 bases left in between. The CDR3 consists of 17 residues. This CDR3 reads CASSPPSGTRLLYEQYF. The CDR3 DNA sequence: TGCGCCAGCAGTCCACCCTCCGGGACACGGCTACTCTACGAGCAGTACTTC.

The V call is TRBV6-6, the J call TRBJ1-5, with a tentative D call TRBD1 (6 bases). Germline lookup yields CDR1 MNHNY and CDR2 SVGAGI (reference sequence). This CDR3 has 14 amino acids. The ends were cut back, 4 bases at V and 3 bases at J, with 10 bases in the middle. This CDR3 is CASSSGTYNQPQHF. The CDR3 bases are TGTGCCAGCAGTTCCGGGACATACAATCAGCCCCAGCATTTT.

The chain has TRBV7-6 and TRBJ2-2, with 9 bases aligning to TRBD2. J lost 2 bases, V lost 6 bases, and 4 bases had no gene match. This CDR3 region has 15 residues. Per the germline V gene, CDR1 is SGHVS and CDR2 is FNYEAQ. The CDR3, as DNA: TGTGCCAGCAGGCTTAGCGGGGGTAACACCGGGGAGCTGTTTTTT. It translates to CASRLSGGNTGELFF.

This clone was observed once. V gene TRBV4-1 combines with J gene TRBJ2-5, with 7 bases lining up with TRBD2. This CDR3 contains 16 residues. CDR1 is MGHRA and CDR2 is YSYEKL in the germline V gene. With V trimmed by 4 bases and J by 5 bases, 13 bases remained unmatched. The CDR3 DNA reads as TGCGCCAGCAGCCCCGGCGAGCGGGGACCTCAGGAGACCCAGTACTTC. Translating gives CASSPGERGPQETQYF.